This T cell receptor (beta chain) comes out of a study of control samples from healthy donors and cancer patients. CDR1 and CDR2 from the germline V gene are LNHDA and SQIVND (reference sequence). This CDR3 is built from 18 residues. Trimming removed 3 bases from V and 7 bases from J; junction bases left unmatched: 16. Sequencing used immunoSEQ multiplex PCR; TCRdb keeps in-frame clones, though not all of them. Among roughly 370,000 clones listed, 75% to 95% were seen once. The material sequenced was PBMCs. The sequence came from a man in his forties with head and neck cancer. The chain employs TRBV19 and TRBJ1-3, with TRBD1 identical over 9 bases. Here the CDR3 DNA reads TGTGCCAGTAGTATCGGGACAGGGTGGGCCGGCGTCGGCAACACCATATATTTT. The encoded protein is CASSIGTGWAGVGNTIYF.